This T cell receptor (beta chain) originates from a study of CD8+CD57+ T cells in acquired aplastic anemia. Whoever was chosen for sequencing had shown CD8+CD57+ cell expansion by flow cytometry. Genomic DNA, the template, was used for profiling of the TCR beta VDJ and CDR3. Each CDR3 protein gets one entry after TCRdb re-called the reads with MiXCR. The table has over 150,000 distinct CDR3 sequences, about two thirds seen once. The CDR3 runs 14 residues. Per germline, CDR1 SGHVS and CDR2 FQNEAQ. Trimming cost V 11 bases and J 2 bases, with 19 bases left between them. The sequenced sample consisted of sorted CD4+, CD8+, or CD8+CD57+ T cells (not recorded which) from PBMCs. This sequence joins TRBV7-8 and TRBJ2-7; D is undetermined. The clonotype comes from a human donor with aplastic anemia. The CDR3: CAVGSPGGTYEQYV. In DNA, the CDR3 is TGTGCCGTTGGAAGCCCGGGTGGAACCTACGAGCAGTACGTC.